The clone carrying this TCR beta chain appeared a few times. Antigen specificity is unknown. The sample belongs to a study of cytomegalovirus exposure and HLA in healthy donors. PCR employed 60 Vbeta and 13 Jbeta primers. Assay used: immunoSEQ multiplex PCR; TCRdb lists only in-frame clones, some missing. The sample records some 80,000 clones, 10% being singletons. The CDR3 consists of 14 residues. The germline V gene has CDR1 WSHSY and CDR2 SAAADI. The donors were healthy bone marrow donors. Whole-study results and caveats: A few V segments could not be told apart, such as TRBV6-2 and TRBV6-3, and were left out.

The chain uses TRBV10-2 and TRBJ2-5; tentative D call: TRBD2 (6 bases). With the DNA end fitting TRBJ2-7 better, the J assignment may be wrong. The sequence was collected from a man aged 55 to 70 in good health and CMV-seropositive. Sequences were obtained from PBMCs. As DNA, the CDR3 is TGCGCCAGCAGGCTAGGGAGGACTTCCTACGAGCAGTACTTC. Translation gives CASRLGRTSYEQYF.